The 32 T cell receptor beta chains below were found in one sample sequenced in a study of T cells after yellow fever vaccination. TCRdb recomputed calls from the 5' RACE reads with MiXCR, one row per CDR3 protein. The data show 150,000 to 200,000 distinct CDR3 sequences, approximately 6.2% seen once. Sequences were derived from CD4+ T cells sorted from PBMCs, sampled on the day of the first yellow fever vaccination. The receptors shown here come from a young man who received the YFV17D yellow fever vaccine.

The V call is TRBV12-3 or TRBV12-4, the J call TRBJ2-1; TRBD1 aligns across 7 bases. Trimming at V came to 6 bases and at J to 4 bases, leaving 3 bases not matched to a gene. The CDR3 has 13 residues. In nucleotides, the CDR3 is TGTGCCAGCAGAAGACAGGGATACAATGAGCAGTTCTTC. As protein: CASRRQGYNEQFF.

The chain joins TRBV5-1 to TRBJ2-2; D remains ambiguous. Trimming left V 4 bases short and J 0 bases short, with 10 bases between. The CDR3 totals 15 residues. Per germline, CDR1 SGHRS and CDR2 YFSETQ. CDR3 sequence: CASSVGRSNTGELFF. In DNA form, the CDR3 reads TGCGCCAGCAGCGTCGGGCGCTCGAACACCGGGGAGCTGTTTTTT.

This sequence joins TRBV18 and TRBJ2-6; D remains ambiguous. V lost 3 bases and J 3 bases, leaving 0 bases between the germline ends. There are 12 residues in the CDR3. The V gene's germline CDR1 is KGHSH and CDR2 LQKENI. CDR3 sequence: CASSPGANVLTF. For the CDR3, the DNA is TGTGCCAGCTCACCTGGGGCCAACGTCCTGACTTTC.

This clonotype was counted at least ten times. The chain has TRBV20-1 and TRBJ1-5, with 7 positions matching TRBD1. The trim removed 1 base at V and 7 bases at J, leaving 10 bases unmatched. CDR1 is DFQATT, CDR2 SNEGSKA, per germline (reference sequence). CDR3 length: 15 amino acids. DNA for the CDR3: TGCAGTGCTAGAGTAGGAGGGGGCTCCTGGCAGCCCCAGCATTTT. Its protein is CSARVGGGSWQPQHF.

The J gene is TRBJ2-1, the V gene TRBV15; a weak D match, TRBD1 (5 bases). CDR3 length equals 16 residues. CDR1 is LNHNV and CDR2 is YYDKDF in the germline V gene (reference sequence). The germline V and J ends were trimmed by 1 base and 12 bases, with 22 bases remaining between them. CDR3 in amino acids: CATSRGRTLGLVGQFF. CDR3 DNA: TGTGCCACCAGCAGAGGCCGTACCTTGGGGCTAGTCGGGCAGTTCTTC.

At least ten counts were recorded for this clonotype. The chain joins TRBV6-4 to TRBJ2-7; 10 bases fit TRBD1. The CDR3 is made up of 15 amino acids. Germline CDR1 and CDR2: MRHNA and SNTAGT. The junction had 5 bases not matched to a gene; V was cut back by 6 bases and J by 0 bases. This chain's CDR3 is CASRQGQGVSYEQYV. The CDR3 nucleotides read TGTGCCAGCAGACAAGGACAGGGGGTCTCCTACGAGCAGTACGTC.

The V call is TRBV7-2, the J call TRBJ2-6, with 7 bases aligning to TRBD1. From germline, CDR1 is SGHTA and CDR2 FQGNSA. The CDR3 extends over 15 amino acids. Trimming cost V 5 bases and J 4 bases; bases outside gene matches: 5. CDR3: CASSVQGTGANVLTF. CDR3 nucleotides: TGTGCCAGCAGCGTACAGGGGACAGGGGCCAACGTCCTGACTTTC.

This clonotype was counted at least ten times. This chain uses TRBV6-2 or TRBV6-3 with TRBJ2-3; possible D gene TRBD1, 5 bases. CDR1 MNHEY and CDR2 SVGEGT come from the germline V gene. Trimming took 2 bases from V and 8 from J, leaving 8 bases between them. The CDR3 sequence is 12 residues long. CDR3 region: CASSYLQATQYF. The CDR3 DNA follows: TGTGCCAGCAGTTACCTACAGGCTACGCAGTATTTT.

In its sample, this clonotype was seen many times. This chain uses TRBV19 with TRBJ1-5; 8 nucleotides line up with TRBD1. Germline CDR1 is LNHDA and CDR2 is SQIVND (reference sequence). The V segment lost 5 bases and the J segment 4 bases; nucleotides outside the gene matches: 4. This CDR3 region has 14 residues. DNA for the CDR3: TGTGCCAGTAGTCCTCAGGGGGCAAATCAGCCCCAGCATTTT. It translates to CASSPQGANQPQHF.

This clonotype was picked up many times. This chain connects TRBV7-3 to TRBJ2-3; 10 nucleotides align to TRBD2. The CDR3 consists of 15 residues. V was clipped by 5 bases and J by 6 bases; unmatched bases: 8. Germline V CDR1 and CDR2: SGHTA, FQGTGA. The CDR3 nucleotides read TGTGCCAGCAGCCTGAGACTAGCGGGTGGTGATACGCAGTATTTT. It is translated as CASSLRLAGGDTQYF.

This clonotype was seen repeatedly, ten times or more. The chain links TRBV11-2 to TRBJ2-3; 9 bases fit TRBD2. V shed 5 bases, J shed 4 bases, and the junction held 10 bases outside the gene matches. Germline values: CDR1 SGHAT, CDR2 FQNNGV. The CDR3 runs 16 residues. CDR3 bases: TGTGCCAGCAGCCCTCTGCGGGGGGGCCGTGCAGATACGCAGTATTTT. Its protein is CASSPLRGGRADTQYF.

This clonotype has ten or more counts. This sequence joins TRBV6-1 and TRBJ2-7, with 8 bases matching TRBD2. This CDR3 comprises 13 residues. Trimming at V came to 6 bases and at J to 2 bases, leaving 3 bases not matched to a gene. Looked up from germline, CDR1 is MNHNS and CDR2 is SASEGT. The CDR3 loop reads CASRSGLAYEQYF. CDR3 nucleotide sequence: TGTGCCAGCAGGTCGGGACTAGCCTACGAGCAGTACTTC.

This clonotype has ten or more counts. The chain uses TRBV4-3 and TRBJ2-3, with a weak D call TRBD1 (5 bases). There are 16 residues in the CDR3. V lost 0 bases and J 1 base, leaving 11 bases between the germline ends. From germline, CDR1 is LGHNA and CDR2 YSLEER. CDR3 coding DNA: TGCGCCAGCAGCCAAGAGGGGCGTCCCGGCACAGATACGCAGTATTTT. It specifies CASSQEGRPGTDTQYF.

The J gene is TRBJ1-1, the V gene TRBV9, with a tentative D call TRBD1 (6 bases). Trimming took off 4 bases at V and 4 bases at J, with 20 bases between the two ends. The germline CDR1 and CDR2 sequences are SGDLS and YYNGEE. The CDR3 loop spans 16 amino acids. CDR3 bases: TGTGCCAGCAGCTCCCCCAGTGGGGGGCTGGGCACTGAAGCTTTCTTT. The encoded protein is CASSSPSGGLGTEAFF.

The table lists this clonotype with many counts. This chain uses TRBV14 with TRBJ2-1; D call uncertain. V lost 4 bases to trimming and J lost 8 bases, with 9 bases between them. From germline, CDR1 is SGHDN and CDR2 FVKESK. The CDR3 sequence is 12 residues long. The CDR3 region is CASSRGRDEQFF. The DNA for the CDR3 is TGTGCCAGCAGCCGTGGGCGCGATGAGCAGTTCTTC.

This clonotype was recorded at least ten times. The chain carries TRBV4-1 and TRBJ2-7; D ambiguous. The CDR3 consists of 16 residues. CDR1 and CDR2 from the germline V gene are MGHRA and YSYEKL. The V and J ends lost 1 base and 3 bases respectively, with 16 bases between them. CDR3 DNA: TGCGCCAGCAGCCAAGCGGCGACTTCTTTACTCTACGAGCAGTACTTC. This gives the protein CASSQAATSLLYEQYF.

This clonotype turned up a few times. The V and J genes are TRBV6-5 and TRBJ2-3, with D perhaps TRBD1 (5 bases). The ends were cut back, 0 bases at V and 3 bases at J, with 10 bases in the middle. Germline lookup yields CDR1 MNHEY and CDR2 SVGAGI. This CDR3 spans 15 amino acids. Here the CDR3 reads CASSYSWGPTDTQYF. The CDR3, as DNA: TGTGCCAGCAGTTACTCTTGGGGCCCGACAGATACGCAGTATTTT.

This clonotype was seen a few times. The chain carries TRBV6-2 or TRBV6-3 and TRBJ2-7, with D perhaps matching TRBD1 (5 bases). With 8 bases removed from V and 2 bases from J, the gap between germline ends came to 10 bases. CDR1 is MNHEY, CDR2 SVGEGT, per germline. This CDR3 is built from 12 residues. This CDR3 reads CASSGATYEQYV. The CDR3 DNA reads TGTGCCAGCTCTGGGGCCACCTACGAGCAGTACGTC.

This clonotype was counted at least ten times. The V gene is TRBV11-2, the J gene TRBJ1-2; TRBD1 might be the D (6 bases). V lost 4 bases to trimming and J lost 4 bases, with 19 bases between them. This CDR3 has 16 residues. Germline loops: CDR1 SGHAT, CDR2 FQNNGV. The CDR3 coding sequence is TGTGCCAGCAGCTCCCGGCGTCGGGGGCGGATCTATGGCTACACCTTC. Encoded protein: CASSSRRRGRIYGYTF.

The chain has TRBV5-1 and TRBJ2-1; D remains unclear. V gave up 4 bases and J gave up 4 bases, with 9 bases separating them. There are 13 residues in the CDR3. In germline, CDR1 is SGHRS, CDR2 YFSETQ. The CDR3 loop reads CASSDPAYNEQFF. Written as DNA, the CDR3 is TGCGCCAGCAGCGACCCCGCTTACAATGAGCAGTTCTTC. The full variable domain, completed using reference TRBV5-1 and TRBJ2-1, is KAGVTQTPRYLIKTRGQQVTLSCSPISGHRSVSWYQQTPGQGLQFLFEYFSETQRNKGNFPGRFSGRQFSNSRSEMNVSTLELGDSALYLCASSDPAYNEQFFGPGTRLTVL.

V and J are TRBV5-1 and TRBJ1-1; no definite D call. Germline-derived CDR1 and CDR2 are SGHRS and YFSETQ. The V and J ends lost 1 base and 5 bases respectively, with 9 bases between them. The CDR3 is 13 residues long. CDR3 residues: CASSLTGITEAFF. Here the CDR3 DNA reads TGCGCCAGCAGCTTGACTGGGATAACTGAAGCTTTCTTT.

This clonotype was found many times. The chain links TRBV20-1 to TRBJ2-5; 9 bases match TRBD2. Germline-derived CDR1 and CDR2 are DFQATT and SNEGSKA (reference sequence). Losses at the gene ends were 3 bases for V and 4 bases for J; bases not matched to a gene: 3. The CDR3 is made up of 13 amino acids. In DNA form, the CDR3 reads TGCAGTGCTAGGCGGACTAGCGTAGAGACCCAGTACTTC. Its translation: CSARRTSVETQYF.

The chain joins TRBV9 to TRBJ2-1; D uncertain. Germline loops: CDR1 SGDLS, CDR2 YYNGEE. CDR3 length equals 12 residues. The V end was cut by 4 bases, the J end by 8 bases, with 10 bases between. The CDR3 DNA sequence: TGTGCCAGCAGCCGCAGCTCGGATGAGCAGTTCTTC. It codes for CASSRSSDEQFF.

This rearrangement joins TRBV9 to TRBJ2-1; the match to TRBD1 covers 7 bases. The V and J ends lost 0 bases and 6 bases, in that order; junction bases with no gene match: 3. This CDR3 has 14 amino acids. From germline, CDR1 is SGDLS and CDR2 YYNGEE. The CDR3 is CASSVGPGGNEQFF. As DNA, the CDR3 is TGTGCCAGCAGCGTAGGGCCAGGGGGCAATGAGCAGTTCTTC.

This chain connects TRBV7-9 to TRBJ2-1; D might be TRBD2 (6 bases). CDR1 is SEHNR, CDR2 FQNEAQ, per germline (reference sequence). The germline V and J ends were trimmed by 5 bases and 0 bases, with 11 bases remaining between them. There are 15 residues in the CDR3. The CDR3 sequence is CASSGGTSSYNEQFF. Here the CDR3 DNA reads TGTGCCAGCAGCGGCGGGACGAGCTCCTACAATGAGCAGTTCTTC. Drawing the rest from reference TRBV7-9 and TRBJ2-1, the complete variable domain is DTGVSQNPRHKITKRGQNVTFRCDPISEHNRLYWYRQTLGQGPEFLTYFQNEAQLEKSRLLSDRFSAERPKGSFSTLEIQRTEQGDSAMYLCASSGGTSSYNEQFFGPGTRLTVL.

V is TRBV7-2 and J is TRBJ1-2; 8 bases align to TRBD1. J lost 4 bases, V lost 5 bases, and 6 bases had no gene match. Germline V lookup: CDR1 SGHTA, CDR2 FQGNSA. CDR3 length equals 14 residues. The CDR3 DNA sequence: TGTGCCAGCAGCGCTAGGGGACAGGTCTATGGCTACACCTTC. This sequence encodes CASSARGQVYGYTF.

The chain employs TRBV20-1 and TRBJ2-5; 10 nucleotides agree with TRBD1. The CDR3 totals 15 residues. CDR1 is DFQATT and CDR2 is SNEGSKA in the germline V gene (reference sequence). J gave up 4 bases and V 2 bases, and 7 bases lay outside the gene matches. The CDR3 protein is CSARPGQGGRETQYF. The CDR3 bases are TGCAGTGCTAGACCCGGACAGGGGGGCCGAGAGACCCAGTACTTC.

This clonotype was seen at least ten times. The rearrangement joins TRBV7-8 to TRBJ2-7; TRBD1 or TRBD2 may be the D gene (6 bases each). The CDR3 has 16 amino acids. CDR1 is SGHVS, CDR2 FQNEAQ, per germline. The V end was cut by 1 base, the J end by 0 bases, with 13 bases between. The CDR3: CASSLGGAETSYEQYF. The CDR3 DNA reads TGTGCCAGCAGCTTAGGGGGGGCAGAAACCTCCTACGAGCAGTACTTC.

This clonotype was seen a handful of times. The gene calls are TRBV4-1 and TRBJ1-1; tentative D call: TRBD1 (5 bases). Germline CDR1 is MGHRA and CDR2 is YSYEKL. CDR3 size: 13 residues. Trimming took off 0 bases at V and 11 bases at J, with 13 bases between the two ends. CDR3 nucleotides: TGCGCCAGCAGCCAAGAAGGTAGGGACCGGGCTTTCTTT. This gives the protein CASSQEGRDRAFF.

This clonotype was detected many times. CDR3 region: CASRQTGARTDTQYF. The DNA of the CDR3 is TGTGCCAGCAGACAGACAGGGGCCCGCACAGATACGCAGTATTTT. This sequence joins TRBV6-6 and TRBJ2-3; 8 nucleotides match TRBD1. There are 15 residues in the CDR3. Trimming at V came to 6 bases and at J to 1 base, leaving 6 bases not matched to a gene. Germline V gene lookup returns CDR1 MNHNY and CDR2 SVGAGI (reference sequence).

This clonotype was counted a few times. This chain uses TRBV28 with TRBJ2-2; D ambiguous. V lost 5 bases, J lost 7 bases, and 11 bases lay in between. Germline CDR1 reads MDHEN; CDR2 reads SYDVKM. CDR3 length: 13 amino acids. The CDR3 DNA reads as TGTGCCAGCAGTAATCAAGGTTACGGGGAGCTGTTTTTT. It specifies CASSNQGYGELFF.

The chain uses TRBV7-2 and TRBJ2-5; 8 nucleotides line up with TRBD1. CDR1 is SGHTA and CDR2 is FQGNSA in the germline V gene. CDR3 size: 14 residues. Trimming cost V 5 bases and J 4 bases; bases outside gene matches: 6. CDR3 DNA: TGTGCCAGCAGCCCCGACAGGGGAGGAGAGACCCAGTACTTC. This encodes CASSPDRGGETQYF.